This TCR beta chain was documented in a study of shared clonotypes between healthy human individuals. Study outcomes and limitations: The diversity represented, both genetic and in exposure history, was limited by few donors. Sorted-subset samples were not fully sequenced, rarefaction indicated.

Concerning this clone itself: What it binds is unknown.

A CD45RA+ naive subset and a CD45RA-negative memory subset were split from CD4+ cells. Assay used: immunoSEQ multiplex PCR; TCRdb lists only in-frame clones, some missing. Of over 2 million clones in the sample, 85% to 95% were seen once. The CDR3 covers 15 residues. V was clipped by 7 bases and J by 3 bases, with 15 bases between them. Germline V gene lookup returns CDR1 SNHLY and CDR2 FYNNEI. The chain is built from TRBV2 and TRBJ1-4; D gene uncertain. The sequenced sample consisted of naive CD4+ T cells sorted from blood. Noted subset: CD45RA+ positively selected. The receptor comes from a man aged 18 to 29 in good health. In DNA form, the CDR3 reads TGTGCCAGCAATTACAACCGGGCCCCTAATGAAAAACTGTTTTTT. Translation: CASNYNRAPNEKLFF.